This paragraph covers one T cell receptor (beta chain) sequence. Its target is not known. Naive CD45RA+ and memory CD45RA-negative subsets were split from CD4+ cells. The table came from immunoSEQ multiplex PCR; TCRdb's copy has only in-frame clones and leaves some out. This sample carries under 1,100,000 clones, around 76% of them seen once, and the ten largest clones take about 1.5%. This sample was taken from a study of shared clonotypes between healthy human individuals. Across the whole study: Per donor, three plates held CD4 naive cells, three held CD4 memory, two held CD8 naive and one held CD8 memory.

Points from the study as a whole: Clonotype sharing across donors was expected to vary with sequencing depth.

The receptor was derived from a man between 18 and 35 years old in good health. The material sequenced was memory CD4+ T cells sorted from blood. As for subset: CD45RA-negative fraction.

CDR3 residues: CASSVGITGELFF. As DNA, the CDR3 is TGTGCCAGCAGCGTAGGAATCACCGGGGAGCTGTTTTTT. The gene calls are TRBV9 and TRBJ2-2; D remains unclear. The length of the CDR3 is 13 residues. Germline CDR1 and CDR2: SGDLS and YYNGEE. V lost 0 bases, J lost 4 bases, and 4 bases lay in between. Drawing the rest from reference TRBV9 and TRBJ2-2, the complete variable domain is DSGVTQTPKHLITATGQRVTLRCSPRSGDLSVYWYQQSLDQGLQFLIQYYNGEERAKGNILERFSAQQFPDLHSELNLSSLELGDSALYFCASSVGITGELFFGEGSRLTVL.